This T cell receptor beta chain was recovered during a study of monozygotic twins with inflammatory bowel disease. Study observations and caveats: Similarity of repertoires did not differ between concordant and discordant twins, possibly from limited power.

cDNA was produced in eight separate reactions per sample. TCRalpha and TCRbeta cDNA was put through two nested PCRs of roughly 17 and 9 cycles. Using the 5' RACE reads, TCRdb records one entry per CDR3 protein without DNA. The sample table sets out fewer than 450,000 distinct CDR3 sequences. Phlebotomy per donor yielded a single 2.5 ml blood sample. CDR3 length: 14 amino acids. Germline V gene data show CDR1 as SGHDT and CDR2 as YYEEEE. In regard to this clonotype: Its antigen is not known.

The sequencing sample was made of blood. V and J are TRBV5-6 and TRBJ2-5; TCRdb selects TRBD1, and the lack of DNA leaves this call unchecked. This clonotype was obtained from a human donor with ulcerative colitis or Crohn's disease, or a healthy co-twin of an affected twin (not recorded which). The CDR3 loop is CASSFNRGYETQYF.